This TCR beta chain was identified in a study of blood T cell repertoires in COVID-19. Study overall: Acute and convalescent COVID-19 samples came from the United States, Italy and Spain. Sample material is recorded as cDNA or gDNA derived from T cells, B-cell-depleted T cells, or PBMCs.

It was during active infection that Seattle patients were enrolled and then longitudinally followed. Methods used by the authors: The assay estimated nucleated cells by amplifying reference gene primers. Using immunoSEQ multiplex PCR, the repertoire was profiled, and TCRdb retains in-frame clones only, with some absent. The V and J calls and clone size come from that table; D and trimming were worked out from the DNA. The sample contains some 450,000 clones, 70% to 90% of which appear only once. A single count supports this clone. J lost 0 bases, V lost 5 bases, and 14 bases had no gene match. Germline assignment: CDR1 MDHEN and CDR2 SYDVKM. This CDR3 comprises 21 residues.

This TCR was sampled from a woman aged 45 to 65 with COVID-19, enrolled during active disease. V gene TRBV28 combines with J gene TRBJ2-1; 15 bases match TRBD2. Sequencing input: peripheral blood. This CDR3 is CASSPGTSGGLHASSYNEQFF. In DNA form, the CDR3 reads TGTGCCAGCAGTCCTGGGACTAGCGGGGGGCTACACGCTAGCTCCTACAATGAGCAGTTCTTC.